These 22 T cell receptor beta chains were all obtained from the same sample, sequenced in a study of long-term antiretroviral therapy in people with HIV. Survey-level immunoSEQ v3.0 assays were run. The table came from immunoSEQ multiplex PCR; TCRdb's copy has only in-frame clones and leaves some out. Of approximately 39,000 clones in the sample, roughly 80% were seen once. Material: unsorted PBMCs, obtained 1.5 years after starting antiretroviral therapy. The receptors were gathered from a man aged 18 to 30 with HIV.

The V call is TRBV15, the J call TRBJ1-1; no firm D call. This CDR3 region has 12 residues. Trimming shortened V by 1 base and J by 8 bases, and 8 bases separated the two germline ends. Looked up from germline, CDR1 is LNHNV and CDR2 is YYDKDF (reference sequence). The chain's CDR3 is CATSRAGDEAFF. In DNA form, the CDR3 reads TGTGCCACCAGCAGAGCGGGCGACGAAGCTTTCTTT. The full variable domain, completed using reference TRBV15 and TRBJ1-1, is DAMVIQNPRYQVTQFGKPVTLSCSQTLNHNVMYWYQQKSSQAPKLLFHYYDKDFNNEADTPDNFQSRRPNTSFCFLDIRSPGLGDTAMYLCATSRAGDEAFFGQGTRLTVV.

The V and J genes are TRBV29-1 and TRBJ2-6; TRBD1 matches 7 bases. V trimming: 6 bases; J trimming: 2 bases; junction bases outside the gene matches: 4. Per germline, CDR1 SQVTM and CDR2 ANQGSEA. The CDR3 has 14 amino acids. CDR3 residues: CSVRDRAGANVLTF. The CDR3 DNA sequence: TGCAGCGTCCGAGACAGGGCTGGGGCCAACGTCCTGACTTTC.

This clone was counted only a few times. The rearrangement uses TRBV21-1 and TRBJ1-5. TRBV21-1 is flagged as a pseudogene. This CDR3 is 12 amino acids long. The CDR3 nucleotides read TGTGCCAGCAAATTTTCCAATCAGCCCCAGCATTTT. Translating gives CASKFSNQPQHF.

The rearrangement links TRBV29-1 to TRBJ2-7, with a tentative D call TRBD1 (5 bases). CDR3 size: 14 residues. V was shortened by 6 bases and J by 3 bases, with 18 bases between the two germline ends. Looked up from germline, CDR1 is SQVTM and CDR2 is ANQGSEA. The chain's CDR3 is CSVRDSHNFYEQYF. CDR3 in DNA: TGCAGCGTCAGAGACAGCCACAATTTCTACGAGCAGTACTTC.

This clone has only one observation. The genes are TRBV6-6 and TRBJ2-7; D gene uncertain. Germline V gives CDR1 MNHNY, CDR2 SVGAGI (reference sequence). Deletions cut 1 base from V and 1 base from J, with 14 bases between. The CDR3 extends over 16 amino acids. CDR3 sequence (DNA): TGTGCCAGCAGTTACTGGGCGAGCGCGTCGTCCTACGAGCAGTACTTC. Amino acids: CASSYWASASSYEQYF.

The chain recombines TRBV7-2 with TRBJ1-1; unclear D gene. The V gene's germline CDR1 is SGHTA and CDR2 FQGNSA. CDR3 length: 13 amino acids. Between the trimmed V and J ends, which lost 6 bases and 0 bases, there was a span of 8 bases. The DNA for the CDR3 is TGTGCCAGCAGGGCTGGACTGAACACTGAAGCTTTCTTT. Translating gives CASRAGLNTEAFF.

The chain uses TRBV9 and TRBJ2-1, with TRBD2 matching over 11 bases. The CDR3 covers 16 residues. CDR1 and CDR2 (germline): SGDLS, YYNGEE. With 0 bases clipped from V and 7 bases from J, the junction kept 6 bases outside the gene matches. The CDR3 sequence: CASSVGTSGSWNEQFF. The CDR3 DNA follows: TGTGCCAGCAGCGTAGGAACTAGCGGGAGTTGGAATGAGCAGTTCTTC.

The CDR3 nucleotides are TGTGCCAGCAGCTTGGGTGCCAGAAACACCGGGGAGCTGTTTTTT. Translated: CASSLGARNTGELFF. V and J are TRBV5-5 and TRBJ2-2; D unresolved. V was clipped by 0 bases and J by 2 bases, with 8 bases between them. The CDR3 totals 15 residues. Germline V gene lookup returns CDR1 SGHKS and CDR2 YYEKEE (reference sequence).

The CDR3 loop is CACGPIFAQYF. In DNA form, the CDR3 reads TGTGCCTGCGGACCCATATTTGCGCAGTATTTT. V and J are TRBV7-8 and TRBJ2-3; D is unresolved. V was trimmed by 11 bases and J by 10 bases, leaving 16 bases between them. The CDR3 runs to 11 residues. Per germline, CDR1 SGHVS and CDR2 FQNEAQ. Full variable domain (remainder filled in from reference TRBV7-8 and TRBJ2-3): GAGVSQSPRYKVAKRGQDVALRCDPISGHVSLFWYQQALGQGPEFLTYFQNEAQLDKSGLPSDRFFAERPEGSVSTLKIQRTQQEDSAVYLCACGPIFAQYFGPGTRLTVL.

The chain couples TRBV2 to TRBJ2-7; D gene unclear. V was shortened by 8 bases and J by 3 bases, with 8 bases between the two germline ends. The germline gives CDR1 SNHLY, CDR2 FYNNEI. The CDR3 spans 11 residues. The CDR3 DNA follows: TGTGCCAGCGGTGGTTACTACGAGCAGTACTTC. It specifies CASGGYYEQYF.

In its sample, this clone was seen once. This chain connects TRBV6-5 to TRBJ1-4; tentative D call: TRBD1 (5 bases). Germline CDR1 and CDR2: MNHEY and SVGAGI. The CDR3 covers 12 residues. CDR3 in DNA: TGTGCAGCAGGGCGGTCTAATGAAAAACTGTTTTTT. This gives the protein CAAGRSNEKLFF.

The genes are TRBV19 and TRBJ1-2; no definite D call. This CDR3 contains 14 residues. V was clipped by 6 bases and J by 3 bases, with 14 bases between them. In germline, CDR1 is LNHDA, CDR2 SQIVND (reference sequence). Written as DNA, the CDR3 is TGTGCCAGTAGCCCACGCTCCGGGGACTATGGCTACACCTTC. Its protein is CASSPRSGDYGYTF. Together with reference TRBV19 and TRBJ1-2, the CDR3 gives the full variable domain: DGGITQSPKYLFRKEGQNVTLSCEQNLNHDAMYWYRQDPGQGLRLIYYSQIVNDFQKGDIAEGYSVSREKKESFPLTVTSAQKNPTAFYLCASSPRSGDYGYTFGSGTRLTVV.

By sample fraction, this clone is medium-sized. The sample contains more than one DNA sequence encoding this CDR3. V and J are TRBV29-1 and TRBJ2-7; 11 bases are shared with TRBD1. With V trimmed by 0 bases and J by 4 bases, 2 bases remained unmatched. The CDR3 sequence is 14 residues long. Germline CDR1 SQVTM, CDR2 ANQGSEA. The CDR3 coding sequence is TGCAGCGTTGAAGAAGGGGACAGGGGGTACGAGCAGTACTTC. Amino acids: CSVEEGDRGYEQYF.

The V gene is TRBV28, the J gene TRBJ2-7; D tentatively reads TRBD1 or TRBD2 (5 bases each). Germline V gene lookup returns CDR1 MDHEN and CDR2 SYDVKM. The CDR3 runs 16 residues. V lost 1 base and J 2 bases, leaving 15 bases between the germline ends. This chain's CDR3 is CASSLSGRIGTYEQYF. As DNA, the CDR3 is TGTGCCAGCAGTTTATCGGGACGAATAGGTACCTACGAGCAGTACTTC. Variable domain in full (rest from reference TRBV28 and TRBJ2-7): DVKVTQSSRYLVKRTGEKVFLECVQDMDHENMFWYRQDPGLGLRLIYFSYDVKMKEKGDIPEGYSVSREKKERFSLILESASTNQTSMYLCASSLSGRIGTYEQYFGPGTRLTVT.

In this sample, this clone turned up once. V and J are TRBV5-1 and TRBJ2-5, with 9 bases matching TRBD2. Germline V gene lookup returns CDR1 SGHRS and CDR2 YFSETQ. The CDR3 runs to 14 residues. Trimming at V came to 6 bases and at J to 2 bases, leaving 5 bases not matched to a gene. Here the CDR3 reads CASTLTSGQETQYF. Written as DNA, the CDR3 is TGCGCCAGCACCCTGACTAGCGGACAAGAGACCCAGTACTTC. Complete variable domain (other parts from reference TRBV5-1 and TRBJ2-5): KAGVTQTPRYLIKTRGQQVTLSCSPISGHRSVSWYQQTPGQGLQFLFEYFSETQRNKGNFPGRFSGRQFSNSRSEMNVSTLELGDSALYLCASTLTSGQETQYFGPGTRLLVL.

The rearrangement links TRBV19 to TRBJ2-3; a weak D match, TRBD1 (7 bases). CDR1 LNHDA and CDR2 SQIVND come from the germline V gene (reference sequence). V was shortened by 2 bases and J by 5 bases, with 11 bases between the two germline ends. This CDR3 comprises 14 residues. CDR3 DNA: TGTGCCAGTAGTATACGGCAGGGGGGAGATACGCAGTATTTT. This codes for CASSIRQGGDTQYF.

V gene TRBV27 combines with J gene TRBJ1-2, with TRBD1 as a possible D gene (5 bases). This CDR3 has 13 amino acids. Germline CDR1 is MNHEY and CDR2 is SMNVEV (reference sequence). V was trimmed by 3 bases and J by 5 bases, leaving 10 bases between them. CDR3 amino acids: CASSFGAGYGYTF. The CDR3 nucleotides are TGTGCCAGCAGTTTCGGGGCTGGTTATGGCTACACCTTC.

The chain is built from TRBV5-1 and TRBJ2-3, with TRBD2 matching 11 bases. V shed 3 bases and J 2 bases; nucleotides not matched to a gene: 5. This CDR3 has 16 residues. From germline, CDR1 is SGHRS and CDR2 YFSETQ. The CDR3 DNA reads TGCGCCAGCAGCTGGATAGCGGGGGGGCACACAGATACGCAGTATTTT. Its translation: CASSWIAGGHTDTQYF.

The chain is built from TRBV6-6 and TRBJ1-3, with no clear D. V gave up 9 bases and J gave up 0 bases, with 18 bases separating them. From germline, CDR1 is MNHNY and CDR2 SVGAGI (reference sequence). The CDR3 loop spans 16 amino acids. The DNA for the CDR3 is TGTGCCAGTAGATATGGAGAAGCGTTCTCTGGAAACACCATATATTTT. It yields the protein CASRYGEAFSGNTIYF.

Only one count was recorded for this clone. The junction departs from germline at one end; a sequencing error may be responsible. The chain employs TRBV7-2 and TRBJ2-2; maybe TRBD1 (5 bases). Per germline, CDR1 SGHTA and CDR2 FQGNSA. The CDR3 has 15 residues. The CDR3 region is CASTLKAGIAGELFF. CDR3 bases: TGTGCCAGCACCTTAAAGGCAGGGATAGCCGGGGAGCTGTTTTTT.

The chain carries TRBV9 and TRBJ2-4, with 8 nucleotides matching TRBD2. Unmatched junction bases numbered 6, after V lost 4 bases and J lost 0 bases. The CDR3 loop spans 16 amino acids. Germline-derived CDR1 and CDR2 are SGDLS and YYNGEE. DNA of the CDR3: TGTGCCAGCAGCTCCCATAGCGGGATAGCCAAAAACATTCAGTACTTC. Translation gives CASSSHSGIAKNIQYF.

The DNA of the CDR3 is TGTGCCAGCAGTTTAAGGGGGGGTACCTCGGCAAGGGAGTTCTTC. Translation: CASSLRGGTSAREFF. The chain uses TRBV27 and TRBJ2-1, with a possible D match to TRBD2 (7 bases). The CDR3 spans 15 residues. The germline CDR1 and CDR2 sequences are MNHEY and SMNVEV (reference sequence). V was pared by 2 bases and J by 14 bases, with 22 bases between.